These T cell receptor beta chains were read from a single sample in a study of blood T cell repertoires in COVID-19. Measured with immunoSEQ multiplex PCR; TCRdb has only the in-frame clones, and not every one. The sample has some 330,000 clones, around 87% seen once. The sample consisted of PBMCs or T cells enriched from blood (not recorded which). These receptors were taken from a man aged 35-49 years in a cohort exposed to, infected with or recovered from COVID-19 (not recorded which). Each CDR3 is given with its conserved first and last residue. Fields, in order: D gene, V gene, J gene, clone size, CDR3 DNA, CDR3 protein. D genes are given only for firm matches. Only part of the rows carry a size: once, few, many, or a class if the clone is expanded.

>TRBD1|TRBV27|TRBJ1-6|.
TGTGCCAGCAGTTCCGGGACAGGGGCCTCACCCCTCCACTTT
CASSSGTGASPLHF
>.|TRBV21-1|TRBJ2-1|.
TGTGCCAGCAGCAAACAACTAGCGGGCAATGAGCAGTTCTTC
CASSKQLAGNEQFF
>TRBD2|TRBV13|TRBJ2-5|.
TGTGCCAGCAGCGGACAAACAAAAGGCGGGAGTAGGGACGAGACCCAGTACTTC
CASSGQTKGGSRDETQYF
>.|TRBV9|TRBJ1-5|.
TGTGCCAGCAGCGTAGATCAGGGCAATCAGCCCCAGCATTTT
CASSVDQGNQPQHF
>TRBD1|TRBV19|TRBJ1-2|.
TGTGCCAGTAGTAAGACAGGGGTGCTTAACGACTATGGCTACACCTTC
CASSKTGVLNDYGYTF
>.|TRBV27|TRBJ1-5|.
TGTGCCGTCCACGTTCCGACTGACGGTAATCAGCCCCAGCATTTT
CAVHVPTDGNQPQHF
>TRBD2|TRBV20-1|TRBJ2-1|.
TGCAGTGCTAGTCCCCGTCTACGCGGGAGCTACAATGAGCAGTTCTTC
CSASPRLRGSYNEQFF
>.|TRBV12-3/TRBV12-4|TRBJ1-2|few
TGTGCCAGCAGAAGGGGACTGGTCTATGGCTACACCTTC
CASRRGLVYGYTF
>TRBD2|TRBV5-4|TRBJ2-2|.
TGTGCCAGCAGCTCCGGGACTACGAACACCGGGGAGCTGTTTTTT
CASSSGTTNTGELFF
>TRBD1|TRBV6-5|TRBJ1-5|.
TGTGCCAGCAGTTACACAGGGGCTTCCAATCAGCCCCAGCATTTT
CASSYTGASNQPQHF
>.|TRBV27|TRBJ2-2|.
TGTGCCAGCAGTCCGCGCGGACAAGTTACCGGGGAGCTGTTTTTT
CASSPRGQVTGELFF
>.|TRBV9|TRBJ2-1|once
TGTGCCAGCAGTCAAACCCCGGGAAATGAGCAGTTCTTC
CASSQTPGNEQFF
>.|TRBV2|TRBJ2-1|.
TGTGCCAGCAGTGACGAGGCCTATGAGCAGTTCTTC
CASSDEAYEQFF
>.|TRBV29-1|TRBJ1-5|.
TGCAGCGCTTGGGGGGAGTCGCTCCAGCATTTT
CSAWGESLQHF
>.|TRBV6-1|TRBJ1-2|.
TGTGCCAGCAGTGAACAGGGATATGGCTACACCTTC
CASSEQGYGYTF
>.|TRBV7-2|TRBJ2-1|.
TGTGCCAGCAGCAGCCGGGTTTACAATGAGCAGTTCTTC
CASSSRVYNEQFF
>TRBD1|TRBV28|TRBJ1-1|.
TGTGCCAGCAGTGGATCCGGGACAGCGAACACTGAAGCTTTCTTT
CASSGSGTANTEAFF
>TRBD1|TRBV18|TRBJ1-6|.
TGTGCCAGCTCACGAATCGGGACAGGAGCTAATTCACCCCTCCACTTT
CASSRIGTGANSPLHF
>TRBD1|TRBV7-2|TRBJ2-2|once
TGTGCCAGCAGCCCTAACAGGGGCACCGGGGAGCTGTTTTTT
CASSPNRGTGELFF
>TRBD2|TRBV6-4|TRBJ2-2|.
TGTGCCAGCAGTCCGCTAGCGGACGCGAACACCGGGGAGCTGTTTTTT
CASSPLADANTGELFF
>TRBD1|TRBV28|TRBJ2-5|.
TGTGCCAGCAGATCTTTTTCGGGACAGGGGCAAGAGACCCAGTACTTC
CASRSFSGQGQETQYF
>.|TRBV28|TRBJ1-2|.
TGTGCCACCCCCCTGACGGGGGGATATGGCTACACCTTC
CATPLTGGYGYTF
>TRBD2|TRBV28|TRBJ2-3|.
TGTGCCAGCAGTTCGACATGGGGACTAGCGGGCACAGATACGCAGTATTTT
CASSSTWGLAGTDTQYF
>.|TRBV19|TRBJ1-5|.
TGTGCCAGTAGTATAGGACCAGGGGATCAGCCCCAGCATTTT
CASSIGPGDQPQHF
>TRBD2|TRBV5-1|TRBJ2-6|.
TGCGCCAGCAGCCCGGGACTAGCGGGGCACCGAGCCTCTGGGGCCAACGTCCTGACTTTC
CASSPGLAGHRASGANVLTF
>TRBD2|TRBV11-2|TRBJ2-7|.
TGTGCCAGCGCGGGAGGGAAGACCCGATACGAGCAGTACTTC
CASAGGKTRYEQYF
>.|TRBV3-1/TRBV3-2|TRBJ2-4|.
TGTGCCAGCAGCGGGCCAGAAAACATTCAGTACTTC
CASSGPENIQYF
>.|TRBV5-1|TRBJ2-5|.
TGCGCCAGCAGCTTGGCGGGGATGGGCGAGACCCAGTACTTC
CASSLAGMGETQYF
>TRBD2|TRBV28|TRBJ2-7|.
TGTGCCAGCAGTCCGATAGCGGGGTCCTACGAGCAGTACTTC
CASSPIAGSYEQYF
>.|TRBV29-1|TRBJ1-6|.
TGCAGCGTTGCTTCGACTTATAATTCACCCCTCCACTTT
CSVASTYNSPLHF
>.|TRBV7-2|TRBJ1-2|.
TGTGCCAGCAGCTTTATGACTGACTATGGCTACACCTTC
CASSFMTDYGYTF
>.|TRBV30|TRBJ1-5|.
TGTGCCTGGAGCGGAAGTGCGGGAGACAATCAGCCCCAGCATTTT
CAWSGSAGDNQPQHF
>TRBD1|TRBV6-2/TRBV6-3|TRBJ1-5|.
TGTGCCAGCAGCCGTGGACAGGGCAACAATCAGCCCCAGCATTTT
CASSRGQGNNQPQHF
>.|TRBV7-5|TRBJ1-6|many
TGTGTCAGAAGCATAACGGGACAGAGATATTCACCCCTCCACTTT
CVRSITGQRYSPLHF
>TRBD1|TRBV5-1|TRBJ2-7|.
TGCGCCAGCAGGGGAGACAGGGAGACCTACGAGCAGTACTTC
CASRGDRETYEQYF
>TRBD2|TRBV27|TRBJ2-7|.
TGTGCCAGCAGTAATAGCGGGACCACCTACGAGCAGTACTTC
CASSNSGTTYEQYF
>TRBD2|TRBV28|TRBJ2-4|.
TGTGCCAGCACCCCGGGAGGCGAGAAAGCCAAAAACATTCAGTACTTC
CASTPGGEKAKNIQYF
>TRBD1|TRBV18|TRBJ1-2|.
TGTGCCAGCTCACCCACGGACAGGGCTTTGAGGGGCTACACCTTC
CASSPTDRALRGYTF
>TRBD1|TRBV15|TRBJ2-3|.
TGTGCCACCAGCAGAGAAGGGACAGGGGGACTCGATACGCAGTATTTT
CATSREGTGGLDTQYF
>TRBD2|TRBV5-1|TRBJ2-1|.
TGCGCCAGCAGCCCCGGTAGCGGGAGATTCGTCGAGCAGTTCTTC
CASSPGSGRFVEQFF
>.|TRBV25-1|TRBJ2-5|.
TGTGCCAGCAGTGAAGGGGGCGCGAACCAAGAGACCCAGTACTTC
CASSEGGANQETQYF
>.|TRBV28|TRBJ1-1|once
TGTGCCAGCAGTTTAGCCGGTGTGAACACTGAAGCTTTCTTT
CASSLAGVNTEAFF
>TRBD1|TRBV7-8|TRBJ2-5|.
TGTGCCAGCAGCTTAGCGAGATCCGGGACAGACCAAGAGACCCAGTACTTC
CASSLARSGTDQETQYF